The 11 T cell receptor beta chains below all came from one sample that was sequenced in a study of T cells expressing NK-cell markers. TCRdb reprocessed the 5' RACE reads, with one entry per CDR3 protein and no DNA. This table holds 200,000 to 300,000 distinct CDR3 sequences. Sequences were obtained from blood T cells: a sorted CD56 or NKG2C T cell subset, CD4+ or CD8+ T cells, or bulk PBMC T cells (not recorded which). Source of these receptors: a woman between 18 and 69 years old in good health.

This chain uses TRBV7-9 with TRBJ2-3; TCRdb outputs TRBD2, but without DNA this stays unchecked. CDR1 and CDR2 (germline): SEHNR, FQNEAQ (reference sequence). The CDR3 is made up of 13 amino acids. CDR3 protein: CASSRGSEDTQYF.

This rearrangement joins TRBV4-1 to TRBJ1-1; the D call of TRBD1 rests on TCRdb alone, since no DNA is present to check it. This CDR3 is 20 amino acids long. Germline loops: CDR1 MGHRA, CDR2 YSYEKL. CDR3: CASSPFPLGTGGSRNTEAFF.

The chain has TRBV2 and TRBJ2-5; as DNA is missing, the TRBD1 call by TCRdb cannot be tested. CDR1 SNHLY and CDR2 FYNNEI come from the germline V gene. CDR3 length: 13 amino acids. This chain's CDR3 is CASRADKEARLGF. Full variable domain (outside the CDR3, taken from reference TRBV2 and TRBJ2-5): EPEVTQTPSHQVTQMGQEVILRCVPISNHLYFYWYRQILGQKVEFLVSFYNNEISEKSEIFDDQFSVERPDGSNFTLKIRSTKLEDSAMYFCASRADKEARLGFGPGTRLLVL.

The V and J genes are TRBV12-3 or TRBV12-4 and TRBJ2-6; lacking DNA, the TRBD1 call made by TCRdb goes unchecked. The CDR3 has 17 residues. The CDR3 reads CASSWDVKSSGANVLTF.

The chain employs TRBV6-1 and TRBJ1-5; TCRdb picks TRBD1, but there is no DNA to check that call. The CDR3 spans 15 residues. Germline lookup yields CDR1 MNHNS and CDR2 SASEGT. The CDR3 loop reads CASTSDRYSNQPQHF.

This chain connects TRBV4-2 to TRBJ2-1; TCRdb outputs TRBD2, but without DNA this stays unchecked. Germline lookup yields CDR1 LGHNA and CDR2 YNFKEQ. This CDR3 comprises 16 residues. The CDR3 sequence is CASSQESSGSYNEQFF.

The rearrangement joins TRBV5-5 to TRBJ1-4; TCRdb calls TRBD1, which cannot be checked without DNA. In germline, CDR1 is SGHKS, CDR2 YYEKEE (reference sequence). This CDR3 comprises 14 residues. The CDR3 here is CASSLKGNNEKLFF.

The chain recombines TRBV6-2 or TRBV6-3 with TRBJ2-2. This CDR3 has 14 residues. CDR1 is MNHEY, CDR2 SVGEGT, per germline. The CDR3 here is CASSFYSYTGELFF.

The gene calls are TRBV5-1 and TRBJ2-2; TCRdb's D call of TRBD2 is untestable without DNA. Germline assignment: CDR1 SGHRS and CDR2 YFSETQ. The CDR3 contains 17 residues. This CDR3 is CASSLLVAGANTGELFF. Complete variable domain (other parts from reference TRBV5-1 and TRBJ2-2): KAGVTQTPRYLIKTRGQQVTLSCSPISGHRSVSWYQQTPGQGLQFLFEYFSETQRNKGNFPGRFSGRQFSNSRSEMNVSTLELGDSALYLCASSLLVAGANTGELFFGEGSRLTVL.

The chain combines TRBV20-1 with TRBJ2-5; without DNA, the TCRdb call of TRBD2 cannot be checked. Germline-derived CDR1 and CDR2 are DFQATT and SNEGSKA (reference sequence). The CDR3 is made up of 17 amino acids. This CDR3 reads CSASGLMLAGDRETQYF.

V and J are TRBV12-3 or TRBV12-4 and TRBJ2-2; TCRdb's D call of TRBD1 is untestable without DNA. The CDR3 loop spans 17 amino acids. This CDR3 is CASSPPGTGSRPGELFF.